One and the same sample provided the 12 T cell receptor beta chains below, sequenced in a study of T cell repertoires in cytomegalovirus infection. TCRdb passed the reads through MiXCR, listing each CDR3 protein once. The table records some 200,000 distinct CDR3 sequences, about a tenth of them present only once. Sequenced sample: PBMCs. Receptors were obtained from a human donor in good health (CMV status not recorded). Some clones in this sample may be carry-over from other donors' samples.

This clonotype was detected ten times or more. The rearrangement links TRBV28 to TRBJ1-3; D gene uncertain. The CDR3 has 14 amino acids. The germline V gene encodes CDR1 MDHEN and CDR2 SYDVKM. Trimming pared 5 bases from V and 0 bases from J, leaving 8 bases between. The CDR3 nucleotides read TGTGCCAGCAGTAGGGATATCTCTGGAAACACCATATATTTT. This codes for CASSRDISGNTIYF.

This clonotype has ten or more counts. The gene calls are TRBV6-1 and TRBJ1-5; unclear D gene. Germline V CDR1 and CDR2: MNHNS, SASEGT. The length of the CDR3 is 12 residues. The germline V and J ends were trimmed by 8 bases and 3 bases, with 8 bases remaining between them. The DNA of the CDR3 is TGTGCCAGCTGGGGTAACAATCAGCCCCAGCATTTT. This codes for CASWGNNQPQHF.

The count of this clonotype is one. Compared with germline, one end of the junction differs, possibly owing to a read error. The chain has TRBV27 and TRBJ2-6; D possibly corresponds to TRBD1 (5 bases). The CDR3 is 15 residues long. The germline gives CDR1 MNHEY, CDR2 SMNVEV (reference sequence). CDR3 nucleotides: TGTGCCAGCAGTTTGGCGAGCTCTGGGGCCAACGTCCTGCCTTTC. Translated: CASSLASSGANVLPF.

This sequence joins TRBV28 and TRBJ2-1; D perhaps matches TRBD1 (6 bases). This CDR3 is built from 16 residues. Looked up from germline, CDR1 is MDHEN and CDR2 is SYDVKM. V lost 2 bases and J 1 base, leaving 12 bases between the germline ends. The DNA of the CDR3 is TGTGCCAGCAGTTTAGAACAGGGAGTATCCTACAATGAGCAGTTCTTC. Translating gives CASSLEQGVSYNEQFF.

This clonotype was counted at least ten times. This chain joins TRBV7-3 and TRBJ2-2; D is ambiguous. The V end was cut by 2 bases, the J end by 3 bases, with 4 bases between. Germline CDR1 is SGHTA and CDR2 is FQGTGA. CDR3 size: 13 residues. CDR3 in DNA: TGTGCCAGCAGCTTATTTGACACCGGGGAGCTGTTTTTT. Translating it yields CASSLFDTGELFF.

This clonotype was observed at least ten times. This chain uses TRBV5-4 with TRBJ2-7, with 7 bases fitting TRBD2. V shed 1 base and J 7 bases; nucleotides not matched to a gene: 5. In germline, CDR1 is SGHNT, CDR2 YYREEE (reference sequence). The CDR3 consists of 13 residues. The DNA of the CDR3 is TGTGCCAGCAGCTTGAGGAGGGAGGGGGAGCAGTACTTC. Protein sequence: CASSLRREGEQYF. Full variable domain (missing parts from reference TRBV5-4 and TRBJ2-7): ETGVTQSPTHLIKTRGQQVTLRCSSQSGHNTVSWYQQALGQGPQFIFQYYREEENGRGNFPPRFSGLQFPNYSSELNVNALELDDSALYLCASSLRREGEQYFGPGTRLTVT.

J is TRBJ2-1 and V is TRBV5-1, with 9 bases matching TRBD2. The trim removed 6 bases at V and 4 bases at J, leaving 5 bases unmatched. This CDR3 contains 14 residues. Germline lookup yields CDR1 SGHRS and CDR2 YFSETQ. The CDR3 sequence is CASNFSGGYNEQFF. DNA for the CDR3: TGCGCCAGCAACTTTAGCGGGGGTTACAATGAGCAGTTCTTC.

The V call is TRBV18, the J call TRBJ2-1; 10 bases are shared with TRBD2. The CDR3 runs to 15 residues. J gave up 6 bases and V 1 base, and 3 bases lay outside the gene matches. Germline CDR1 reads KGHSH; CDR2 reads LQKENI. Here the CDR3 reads CASSPLAGGSNEQFF. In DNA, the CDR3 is TGTGCCAGCTCACCACTAGCGGGGGGCAGCAATGAGCAGTTCTTC. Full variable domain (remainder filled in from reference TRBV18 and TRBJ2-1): NAGVMQNPRHLVRRRGQEARLRCSPMKGHSHVYWYRQLPEEGLKFMVYLQKENIIDESGMPKERFSAEFPKEGPSILRIQQVVRGDSAAYFCASSPLAGGSNEQFFGPGTRLTVL.

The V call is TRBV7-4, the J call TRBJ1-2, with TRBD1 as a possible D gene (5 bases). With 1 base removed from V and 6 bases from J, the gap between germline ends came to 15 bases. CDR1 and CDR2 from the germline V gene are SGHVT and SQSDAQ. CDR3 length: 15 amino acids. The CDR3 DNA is TGTGCCAGCAGCTTAGGTGAAGGGACGGTCCATGGCTACACCTTC. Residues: CASSLGEGTVHGYTF.

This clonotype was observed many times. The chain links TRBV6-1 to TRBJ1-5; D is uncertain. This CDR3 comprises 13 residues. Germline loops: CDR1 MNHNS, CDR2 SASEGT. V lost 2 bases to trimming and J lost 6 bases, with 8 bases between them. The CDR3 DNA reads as TGTGCCAGCAGTGAATTCGAAGGTCAGCCCCAGCATTTT. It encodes CASSEFEGQPQHF.

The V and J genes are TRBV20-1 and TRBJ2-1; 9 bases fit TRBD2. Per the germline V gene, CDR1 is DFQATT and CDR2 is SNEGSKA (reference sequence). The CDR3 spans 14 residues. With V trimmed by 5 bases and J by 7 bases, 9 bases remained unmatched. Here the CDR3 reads CSAGPGLAINEQFF. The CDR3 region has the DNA TGCAGTGCTGGTCCGGGACTAGCTATTAATGAGCAGTTCTTC.

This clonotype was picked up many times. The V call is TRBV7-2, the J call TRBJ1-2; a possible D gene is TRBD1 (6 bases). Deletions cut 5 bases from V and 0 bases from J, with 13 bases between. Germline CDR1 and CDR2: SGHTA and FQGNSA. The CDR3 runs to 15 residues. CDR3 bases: TGTGCCAGCAGCCCTAAGCAGGGGCCTAACTATGGCTACACCTTC. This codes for CASSPKQGPNYGYTF.